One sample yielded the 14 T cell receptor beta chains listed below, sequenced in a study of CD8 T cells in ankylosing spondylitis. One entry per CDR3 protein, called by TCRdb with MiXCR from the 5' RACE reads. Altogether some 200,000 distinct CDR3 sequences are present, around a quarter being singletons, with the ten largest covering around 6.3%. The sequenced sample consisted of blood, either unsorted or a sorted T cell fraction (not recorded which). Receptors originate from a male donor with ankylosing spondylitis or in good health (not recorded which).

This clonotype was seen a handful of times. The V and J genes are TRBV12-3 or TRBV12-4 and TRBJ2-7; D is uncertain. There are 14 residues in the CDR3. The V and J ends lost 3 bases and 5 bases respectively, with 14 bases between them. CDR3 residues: CASSLGRARDEQYF. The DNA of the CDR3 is TGTGCCAGCAGTTTGGGTCGCGCCCGTGACGAGCAGTACTTC.

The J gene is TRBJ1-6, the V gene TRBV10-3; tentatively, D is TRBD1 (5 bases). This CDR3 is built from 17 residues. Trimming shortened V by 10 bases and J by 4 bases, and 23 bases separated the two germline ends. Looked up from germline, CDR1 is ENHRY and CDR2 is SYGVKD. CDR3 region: CATRGLAGLTYNSPLHF. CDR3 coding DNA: TGTGCCACCCGGGGGTTGGCGGGGCTAACGTATAATTCACCCCTCCACTTT.

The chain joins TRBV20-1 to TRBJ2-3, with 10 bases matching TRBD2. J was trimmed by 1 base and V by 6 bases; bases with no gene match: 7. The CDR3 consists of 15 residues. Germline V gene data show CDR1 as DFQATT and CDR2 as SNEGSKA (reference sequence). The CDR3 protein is CSAMDGTSGTDTQYF. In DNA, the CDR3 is TGCAGTGCCATGGACGGGACTAGCGGCACAGATACGCAGTATTTT.

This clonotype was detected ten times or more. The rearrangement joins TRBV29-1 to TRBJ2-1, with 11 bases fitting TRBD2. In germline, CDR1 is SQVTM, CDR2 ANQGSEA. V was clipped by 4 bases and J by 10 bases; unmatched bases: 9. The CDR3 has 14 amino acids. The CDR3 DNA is TGCAGCGTTGGTCTAGCGGGAGGCCCCGGGGAGCAGTTCTTC. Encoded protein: CSVGLAGGPGEQFF.

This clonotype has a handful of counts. The CDR3 coding sequence is TGTGCCATCAGTGAGTCAGTTGCAGGGCGGCGTTCTTACGAGCAGTACTTC. It translates to CAISESVAGRRSYEQYF. The chain is built from TRBV10-3 and TRBJ2-7, with D perhaps matching TRBD1 (5 bases). Germline-derived CDR1 and CDR2 are ENHRY and SYGVKD. CDR3 length equals 17 residues. V was clipped by 0 bases and J by 4 bases, with 19 bases between them.

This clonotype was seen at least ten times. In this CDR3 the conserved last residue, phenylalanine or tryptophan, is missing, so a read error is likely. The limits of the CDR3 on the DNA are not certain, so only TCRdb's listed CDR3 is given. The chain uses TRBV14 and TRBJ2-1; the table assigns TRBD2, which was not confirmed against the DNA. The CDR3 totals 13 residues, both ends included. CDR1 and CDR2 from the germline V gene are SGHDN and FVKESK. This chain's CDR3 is CASSQRGGGRAAL.

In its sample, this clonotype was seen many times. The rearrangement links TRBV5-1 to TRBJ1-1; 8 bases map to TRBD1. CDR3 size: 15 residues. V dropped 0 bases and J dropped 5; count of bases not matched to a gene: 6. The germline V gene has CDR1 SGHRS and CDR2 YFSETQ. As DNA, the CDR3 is TGCGCCAGCAGCTTGGGTGGGACAGGAGGGACTGAAGCTTTCTTT. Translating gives CASSLGGTGGTEAFF.

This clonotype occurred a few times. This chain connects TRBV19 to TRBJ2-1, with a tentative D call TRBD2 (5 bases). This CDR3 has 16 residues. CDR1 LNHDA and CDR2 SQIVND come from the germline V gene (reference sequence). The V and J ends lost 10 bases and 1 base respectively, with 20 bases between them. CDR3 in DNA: TGTGCCACAAGTGGGGATTGGGGAGCGTCCTACAATGAGCAGTTCTTC. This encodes CATSGDWGASYNEQFF.

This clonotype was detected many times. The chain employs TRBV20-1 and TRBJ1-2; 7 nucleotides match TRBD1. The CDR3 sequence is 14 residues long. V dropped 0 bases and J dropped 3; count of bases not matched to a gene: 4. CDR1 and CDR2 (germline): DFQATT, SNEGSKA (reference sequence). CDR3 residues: CSARDPTGYYGYTF. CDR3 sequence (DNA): TGCAGTGCTAGAGATCCGACAGGGTACTATGGCTACACCTTC.

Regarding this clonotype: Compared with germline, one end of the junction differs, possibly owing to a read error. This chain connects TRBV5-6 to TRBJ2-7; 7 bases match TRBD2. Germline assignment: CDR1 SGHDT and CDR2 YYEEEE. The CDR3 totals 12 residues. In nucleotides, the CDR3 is TGTGCCAGCAGCTTGTCACCGGGGAGGGCGACGTTC. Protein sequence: CASSLSPGRATF.

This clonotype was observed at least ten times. The CDR3, as DNA: TGCAGCGTAGATCAACAGGGAAGTGACTACACCTTC. This gives the protein CSVDQQGSDYTF. The chain links TRBV29-1 to TRBJ1-2, with D tentatively TRBD1 (6 bases). This CDR3 spans 12 amino acids. Trimming removed 6 bases at V and 10 bases at J, with 18 bases between. From germline, CDR1 is SQVTM and CDR2 ANQGSEA.

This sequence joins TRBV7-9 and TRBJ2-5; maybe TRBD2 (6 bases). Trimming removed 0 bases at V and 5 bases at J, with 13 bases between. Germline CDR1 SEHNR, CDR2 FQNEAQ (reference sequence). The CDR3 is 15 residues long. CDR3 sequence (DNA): TGTGCCAGCAGCTTAGCGCAAGGCGGGATCGAGACCCAGTACTTC. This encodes CASSLAQGGIETQYF.

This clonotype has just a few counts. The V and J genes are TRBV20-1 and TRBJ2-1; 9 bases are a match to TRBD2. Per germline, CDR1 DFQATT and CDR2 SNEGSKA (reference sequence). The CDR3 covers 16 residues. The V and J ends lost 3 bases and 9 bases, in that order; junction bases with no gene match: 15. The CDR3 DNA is TGCAGTGCTAGTCCTCCTCTAGCGGGAATCGACGGTGAGCAGTTCTTC. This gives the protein CSASPPLAGIDGEQFF.

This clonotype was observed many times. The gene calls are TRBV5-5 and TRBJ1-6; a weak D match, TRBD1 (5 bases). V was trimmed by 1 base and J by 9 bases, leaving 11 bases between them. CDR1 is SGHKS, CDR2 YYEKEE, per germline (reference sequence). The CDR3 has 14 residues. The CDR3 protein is CASSLIQGVSPLHF. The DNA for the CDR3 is TGTGCCAGCAGCTTGATCCAGGGTGTTTCACCCCTCCACTTT. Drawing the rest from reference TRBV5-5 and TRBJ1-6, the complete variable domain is DAGVTQSPTHLIKTRGQQVTLRCSPISGHKSVSWYQQVLGQGPQFIFQYYEKEERGRGNFPDRFSARQFPNYSSELNVNALLLGDSALYLCASSLIQGVSPLHFGNGTRLTVT.